This TCR beta chain is from a study of tumor-infiltrating lymphocytes in primary liver carcinoma. A note on this clonotype: This may stem from a read error, because a much larger clone lies one nucleotide away.

Germline DNA was extracted too, while blood RNA derived from unsorted whole blood. HBV chronically infected the treatment-naive patients. Constant-region priming of roughly 500 ng total RNA yielded TCR beta cDNA. Libraries for TCR beta were built through three nested multiplex PCR rounds, which together made up a slightly modified ARM-PCR procedure. It was with TRBV1-TRBV30 forward primers and a C-beta reverse primer that the first two PCR rounds were run, at roughly 10 cycles each. TCRdb reprocessed the multiplex PCR reads with MiXCR, giving one entry per CDR3 protein. Of 300,000 to 400,000 distinct CDR3 sequences detected, roughly two thirds appear once; the ten largest clones hold about 6%. CDR3 length equals 15 residues.

Sequencing input: peripheral blood. The chain carries TRBV12-3 or TRBV12-4 and TRBJ2-4; either TRBD1 or TRBD2 may fit D (5 bases each). The sequence was obtained from a man in his forties with primary liver carcinoma and hepatitis B virus infection. CDR3 bases: TGTACCAGCAGACGAAGGGACCTAGCCAAAAACATTCAGTACTTC. Its protein product is CTSRRRDLAKNIQYF.